One and the same sample provided the 5 T cell receptor beta chains below, sequenced in a study of blood T cells in healthy people across ages. Combining a sample-barcoded 5' primer with a J-beta primer mix, a second PCR ran for roughly 7 to 12 cycles. Using its own MiXCR run on the 5' RACE reads, TCRdb lists one record per CDR3 protein. The sample carries 1.5 million to 2 million distinct CDR3 sequences, under 30% recorded once. Material: blood. Every receptor here comes from a woman aged 25-40 years in good health.

V and J are TRBV6-1 and TRBJ2-5, with TRBD2 identical over 8 bases. With V trimmed by 7 bases and J by 1 base, 8 bases remained unmatched. The CDR3 has 15 residues. CDR1 MNHNS and CDR2 SASEGT come from the germline V gene. CDR3 protein: CASIQAGVLQETQYF. CDR3 DNA sequence: TGTGCCAGCATTCAAGCGGGGGTTCTCCAAGAGACCCAGTACTTC.

The V gene is TRBV6-5, the J gene TRBJ1-4; D remains unclear. V lost 0 bases to trimming and J lost 7 bases, with 12 bases between them. Per the germline V gene, CDR1 is MNHEY and CDR2 is SVGAGI. The CDR3 totals 15 residues. CDR3 nucleotides: TGTGCCAGCAGTTACTCAGGAGGCAGAGGTGAAAAACTGTTTTTT. It yields the protein CASSYSGGRGEKLFF.

The rearrangement joins TRBV2 to TRBJ1-2, with 8 bases fitting TRBD1. V lost 2 bases, J lost 5 bases, and 7 bases stayed unmatched. Germline values: CDR1 SNHLY, CDR2 FYNNEI. The CDR3 runs 15 residues. The CDR3 DNA reads TGTGCCAGCAGTGAATTTCGACAGGGGCCTTATGGCTACACCTTC. Translated: CASSEFRQGPYGYTF.

This clonotype was counted at least ten times. The chain recombines TRBV4-1 with TRBJ2-1, with 11 bases identical to TRBD2. The CDR3 has 15 amino acids. From germline, CDR1 is MGHRA and CDR2 YSYEKL. Losses at the gene ends were 3 bases for V and 9 bases for J; bases not matched to a gene: 7. The CDR3 bases are TGCGCCAGCAGCCACATAGCGGGGGGGCCGTGTGAGCAGTTCTTC. It translates to CASSHIAGGPCEQFF.

Turning to this clonotype: This is likely a read error, given that the CDR3 carries no conserved phenylalanine or tryptophan at its end. The chain recombines TRBV10-3 with TRBJ1-5, with D unresolved. Germline values: CDR1 ENHRY, CDR2 SYGVKD. Between the trimmed V and J ends, which lost 4 bases and 2 bases, there was a span of 6 bases. The CDR3 consists of 13 residues. CDR3 region: CAISGERNQPQHC. As DNA, the CDR3 is TGTGCCATCAGTGGGGAGCGCAATCAGCCCCAGCATTGT.